The TCR beta chain described here comes from a study of regulatory T cells in long-lasting Graves disease. The germline gives CDR1 MNHEY, CDR2 SMNVEV (reference sequence). CDR3 size: 15 residues. Time point noted: newly diagnosed GD, antithyroid drugs for less than 3 months. Construction of the TCR library relied on RNA isolated from PBMCs. Construction of TCR beta libraries relied on iRepertoire HTBI primers and on Arm-PCR targeting CDR3 regions. Each CDR3 protein gets one entry after TCRdb re-called the multiplex PCR reads with MiXCR. Here the sample spans around 420,000 distinct CDR3 sequences, about 15% being singletons. This clonotype was seen ten or more times. The junction does not match germline at one end; this may be a read error. The sample was also reused in another study, on T cells in Graves' hyperthyroidism and ophthalmopathy.

Material: peripheral blood mononuclear cells (PBMCs), obtained at new diagnosis, from a patient treated with antithyroid drugs. The chain couples TRBV27 to TRBJ2-7, with D tentatively TRBD1 or TRBD2 (5 bases each). This clonotype was obtained from a woman between 35 and 50 years old with Graves disease. In DNA form, the CDR3 reads TGTGCCAGCAGCTTATTGGCAGGGAGCTCCTACGAGCAGTACTTC. Its translation: CASSLLAGSSYEQYF.